This TCR beta chain was obtained from a study of T cell responses to AZD1222 COVID-19 vaccine. TCRdb's copy holds only in-frame clones and misses some; the assay was immunoSEQ multiplex PCR. Of over 150,000 clones listed, about 92% are singletons. Turning to this clone: Its antigen is undetermined.

General observations from the study: A rise in Spike-specific TCR breadth and depth followed two AZD1222 doses. The peak T cell response came first, and repertoires were sampled only after it. Reportedly, nearly half the spike-specific TCRs target unmutated variant regions. The donors showed a predominance of white British ancestry and of females, with possible underestimation of clonal diversity.

This CDR3 spans 13 amino acids. CDR1 and CDR2 (germline): SGHAT, FQNNGV. V dropped 1 base and J dropped 4 bases, with 7 bases sitting between them. The sample consisted of peripheral blood, taken on day 0 of AZD1222 vaccination. This sequence originates from an adult in good health. The chain has TRBV11-2 and TRBJ1-1; no clear D. In DNA, the CDR3 is TGTGCCAGCAGCTTAGGGGGTGTCACTGAAGCTTTCTTT. This codes for CASSLGGVTEAFF. Looking up the rest from reference TRBV11-2 and TRBJ1-1 gives the full variable domain: EAGVAQSPRYKIIEKRQSVAFWCNPISGHATLYWYQQILGQGPKLLIQFQNNGVVDDSQLPKDRFSAERLKGVDSTLKIQPAKLEDSAVYLCASSLGGVTEAFFGQGTRLTVV.